The 5 T cell receptor beta chains listed next were all sequenced from one sample in a study of blood T cell repertoires in COVID-19. Data came from immunoSEQ multiplex PCR; TCRdb stores just in-frame clones and leaves some out. The sample lists approximately 150,000 clones, about 90% occurring once. The specimen was PBMCs or T cells enriched from blood (not recorded which). Receptor source: a human donor with acute COVID-19. The donor label of this sample is uncertain.

V gene TRBV15 combines with J gene TRBJ2-2; 8 bases map to TRBD1. The ends lost 3 bases at V and 4 bases at J; junction bases unmatched: 10. The germline gives CDR1 LNHNV, CDR2 YYDKDF (reference sequence). This CDR3 region has 17 residues. The CDR3 DNA is TGTGCCACCAGCAGGGACGGACAGGGTAGATCCACCGGGGAGCTGTTTTTT. Translated: CATSRDGQGRSTGELFF. Full variable domain (missing parts from reference TRBV15 and TRBJ2-2): DAMVIQNPRYQVTQFGKPVTLSCSQTLNHNVMYWYQQKSSQAPKLLFHYYDKDFNNEADTPDNFQSRRPNTSFCFLDIRSPGLGDTAMYLCATSRDGQGRSTGELFFGEGSRLTVL.

This sequence joins TRBV10-3 and TRBJ1-5; D uncertain. The V end lost 6 bases, the J end lost 0 bases, and 6 bases lay between the germline ends. The V gene's germline CDR1 is ENHRY and CDR2 SYGVKD. The CDR3 length is 13 residues. Here the CDR3 reads CAIRQNSNQPQHF. The CDR3 DNA sequence: TGTGCCATCAGACAGAATAGCAATCAGCCCCAGCATTTT.

This rearrangement joins TRBV27 to TRBJ1-1; 7 nucleotides line up with TRBD1. V lost 5 bases to trimming and J lost 4 bases; unmatched junction nucleotides: 10. CDR3 size: 15 residues. The germline gives CDR1 MNHEY, CDR2 SMNVEV (reference sequence). The CDR3 region has the DNA TGTGCCAGCAGTACAACCAGGGGGGTAACCACTGAAGCTTTCTTT. Amino acids: CASSTTRGVTTEAFF.

This rearrangement joins TRBV6-1 to TRBJ1-4; 9 bases agree with TRBD1. The germline CDR1 and CDR2 sequences are MNHNS and SASEGT. The CDR3 sequence is 16 residues long. V lost 3 bases to trimming and J lost 8 bases; unmatched junction nucleotides: 10. DNA of the CDR3: TGTGCCAGCAGTGACCACTTGACAGGGGGGGGAGAAAAACTGTTTTTT. This sequence encodes CASSDHLTGGGEKLFF.

The chain uses TRBV7-3 and TRBJ2-5; weak D call: TRBD2 (5 bases). The CDR3 spans 13 residues. Trimming removed 5 bases from V and 0 bases from J, with 7 bases in between. The V gene's germline CDR1 is SGHTA and CDR2 FQGTGA. The CDR3 loop reads CASSRADQETQYF. CDR3 in DNA: TGTGCCAGCAGCCGAGCGGACCAAGAGACCCAGTACTTC.